Listed below are T cell receptor beta chains from one sample, sequenced in a study of beta chain features in type 1 diabetes. Some clones are missing from TCRdb's copy, which holds only in-frame ones; the method was immunoSEQ multiplex PCR. Counted here are 150,000 to 200,000 clones, more than 60% occurring once; the ten biggest clones make up roughly 0.089%. Source material: naive CD4+ T cells from blood. These receptors were collected from a young man with type 1 diabetes. CDR3s include the opening cysteine and the closing phenylalanine or tryptophan. The D gene is left open where the match is weak. Where a row states a size, it is once, few, many or the class of an expanded clone; other rows omit it.

V	J	size	D	DNA	CDR3
TRBV29-1	TRBJ2-2	few	-	TGCAGCGTTACCCGGGAGCCGATCACCGGGGAGCTGTTTTTT	CSVTREPITGELFF
TRBV29-1	TRBJ2-4	-	-	TGCAGCGTTCTGACCGGGAAGCTCAACATTCAGTACTTC	CSVLTGKLNIQYF
TRBV6-6	TRBJ1-2	-	-	TGTGCCAGCAGTTTGGCAGGATATGGCTACACCTTC	CASSLAGYGYTF
TRBV7-9	TRBJ1-3	once	-	TGTGCCAGCAGCTTAGTAGCCGTGGGAGACACCATATATTTT	CASSLVAVGDTIYF
TRBV5-1	TRBJ2-3	-	-	TGCGCCAGCAGCTTATTGGCCGATACGCAGTATTTT	CASSLLADTQYF
TRBV29-1	TRBJ2-5	-	TRBD2	TGCAGCGTTGACTTTAGCGGGGGGCGGGAGACCCAGTACTTC	CSVDFSGGRETQYF
TRBV7-2	TRBJ2-5	-	-	TGTGCCAGCAGCTTAGACTGGGCTTTAGAGACCCAGTACTTC	CASSLDWALETQYF
TRBV6-5	TRBJ1-1	-	-	TGTGCCAGCAGTTTCTCCCCTGGGGACACTGAAGCTTTCTTT	CASSFSPGDTEAFF
TRBV9	TRBJ1-2	few	-	TGTGCCAGCAGCGTAGGGCAGGGATCCGATAACTATGGCTACACCTTC	CASSVGQGSDNYGYTF
TRBV7-9	TRBJ1-5	-	-	TGTGCCAGCAGCCCGGCGGAGCTTGGGAATCAGCCCCAGCATTTT	CASSPAELGNQPQHF
TRBV5-1	TRBJ2-5	-	TRBD1	TGCGCCAGCAGCTCCTACGGGACAGGGTCCCAAGAGACCCAGTACTTC	CASSSYGTGSQETQYF
TRBV4-3	TRBJ2-1	-	TRBD2	TGCGCCAGCAGCCCCCGACTAGCGGGGGCCGATGAGCAGTTCTTC	CASSPRLAGADEQFF